The sequence of this TCR beta chain was determined in a study of shared clonotypes between healthy human individuals. As for the study in general: CD4 naive and memory got three plates each, CD8 naive two, CD8 memory one.

Study-level results: With a handful of donors compared, roughly 5% of naive CD4 clonotypes were shared. Represented genetic and exposure-history diversity was restricted by having few donors.

On this clone: No antigen is known for it.

The CDR3 runs 13 residues. V was cut by 1 base and J by 7 bases, with 8 bases left in between. The germline V gene encodes CDR1 SGHDN and CDR2 FVKESK. Data came from immunoSEQ multiplex PCR; TCRdb stores just in-frame clones and leaves some out. Among millions of clones listed, approximately 94% were seen once. The chain links TRBV14 to TRBJ2-4, with D unresolved. The TCR comes from a man between 18 and 35 years old in good health. The sample was naive CD4+ T cells sorted from blood. Subset here: CD45RA+ positively selected. The CDR3 DNA sequence: TGTGCCAGCAGCCAAGGGAATCAGAACATTCAGTACTTC. Its protein is CASSQGNQNIQYF. The whole variable domain, filled in from reference TRBV14 and TRBJ2-4, reads EAGVTQFPSHSVIEKGQTVTLRCDPISGHDNLYWYRRVMGKEIKFLLHFVKESKQDESGMPNNRFLAERTGGTYSTLKVQPAELEDSGVYFCASSQGNQNIQYFGAGTRLSVL.